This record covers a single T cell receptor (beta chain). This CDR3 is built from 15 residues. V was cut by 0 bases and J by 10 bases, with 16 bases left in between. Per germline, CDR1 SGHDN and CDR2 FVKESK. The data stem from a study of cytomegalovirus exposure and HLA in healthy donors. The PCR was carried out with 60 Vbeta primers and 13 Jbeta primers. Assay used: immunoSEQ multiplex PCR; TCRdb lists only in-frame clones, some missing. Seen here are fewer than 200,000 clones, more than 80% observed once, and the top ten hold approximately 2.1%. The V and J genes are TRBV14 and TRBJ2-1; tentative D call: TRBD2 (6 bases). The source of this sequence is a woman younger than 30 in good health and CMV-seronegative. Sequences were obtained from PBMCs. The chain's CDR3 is CASSQDTYGRGEQFF. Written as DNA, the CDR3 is TGTGCCAGCAGCCAAGATACCTACGGCCGGGGGGAGCAGTTCTTC. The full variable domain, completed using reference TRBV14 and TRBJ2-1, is EAGVTQFPSHSVIEKGQTVTLRCDPISGHDNLYWYRRVMGKEIKFLLHFVKESKQDESGMPNNRFLAERTGGTYSTLKVQPAELEDSGVYFCASSQDTYGRGEQFFGPGTRLTVL.